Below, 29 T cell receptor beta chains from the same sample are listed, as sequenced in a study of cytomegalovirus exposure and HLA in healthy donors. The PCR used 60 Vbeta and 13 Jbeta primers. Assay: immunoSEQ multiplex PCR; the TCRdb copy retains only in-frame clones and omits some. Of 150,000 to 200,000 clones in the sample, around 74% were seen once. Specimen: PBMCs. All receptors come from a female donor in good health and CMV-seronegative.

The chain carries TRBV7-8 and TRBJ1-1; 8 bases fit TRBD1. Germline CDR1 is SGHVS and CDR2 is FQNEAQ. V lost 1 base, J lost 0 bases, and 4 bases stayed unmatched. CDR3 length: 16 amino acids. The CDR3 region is CASSLVPDRVNTEAFF. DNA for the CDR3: TGTGCCAGCAGCTTAGTCCCGGACAGGGTGAACACTGAAGCTTTCTTT.

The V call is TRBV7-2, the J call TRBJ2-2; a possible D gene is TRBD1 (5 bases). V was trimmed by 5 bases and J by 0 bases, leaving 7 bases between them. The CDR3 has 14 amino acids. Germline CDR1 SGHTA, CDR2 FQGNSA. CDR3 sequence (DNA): TGTGCCAGCAGCGGACAACCGAACACCGGGGAGCTGTTTTTT. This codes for CASSGQPNTGELFF.

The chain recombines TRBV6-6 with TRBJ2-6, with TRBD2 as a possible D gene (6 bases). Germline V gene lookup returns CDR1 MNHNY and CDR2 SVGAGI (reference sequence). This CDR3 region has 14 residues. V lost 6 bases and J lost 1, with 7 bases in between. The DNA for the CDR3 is TGTGCCAGCAGGACTAGTTCTGGGGCCAACGTCCTGACTTTC. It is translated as CASRTSSGANVLTF.

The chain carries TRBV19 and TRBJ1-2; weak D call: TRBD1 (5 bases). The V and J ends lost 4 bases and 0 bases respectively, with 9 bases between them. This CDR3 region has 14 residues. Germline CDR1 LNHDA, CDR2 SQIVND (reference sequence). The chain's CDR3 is CASSNQGTNYGYTF. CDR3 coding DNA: TGTGCCAGTAGTAACCAGGGAACTAACTATGGCTACACCTTC. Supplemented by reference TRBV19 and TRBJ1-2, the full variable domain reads DGGITQSPKYLFRKEGQNVTLSCEQNLNHDAMYWYRQDPGQGLRLIYYSQIVNDFQKGDIAEGYSVSREKKESFPLTVTSAQKNPTAFYLCASSNQGTNYGYTFGSGTRLTVV.

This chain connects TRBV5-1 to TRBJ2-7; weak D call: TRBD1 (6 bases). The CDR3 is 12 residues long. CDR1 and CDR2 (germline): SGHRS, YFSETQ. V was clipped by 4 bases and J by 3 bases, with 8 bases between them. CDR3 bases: TGCGCCAGCAGCGAGGGGGACTACGAGCAGTACTTC. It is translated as CASSEGDYEQYF. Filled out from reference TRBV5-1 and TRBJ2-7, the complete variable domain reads KAGVTQTPRYLIKTRGQQVTLSCSPISGHRSVSWYQQTPGQGLQFLFEYFSETQRNKGNFPGRFSGRQFSNSRSEMNVSTLELGDSALYLCASSEGDYEQYFGPGTRLTVT.

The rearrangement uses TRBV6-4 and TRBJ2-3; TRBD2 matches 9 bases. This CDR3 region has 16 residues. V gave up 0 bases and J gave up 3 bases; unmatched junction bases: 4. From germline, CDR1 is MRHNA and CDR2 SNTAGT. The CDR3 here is CASSDSGGRATDTQYF. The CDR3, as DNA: TGTGCCAGCAGTGACTCCGGCGGGAGGGCGACAGATACGCAGTATTTT.

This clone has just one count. The CDR3 DNA reads TGTGCCAGCAGTCGAGGGACAGAGTTTGAAAAACTGTTTTTT. Protein sequence: CASSRGTEFEKLFF. The chain joins TRBV14 to TRBJ1-4; 7 bases fit TRBD1. Unmatched junction bases numbered 8, after V lost 6 bases and J lost 7 bases. CDR1 and CDR2 from the germline V gene are SGHDN and FVKESK. This CDR3 spans 14 amino acids.

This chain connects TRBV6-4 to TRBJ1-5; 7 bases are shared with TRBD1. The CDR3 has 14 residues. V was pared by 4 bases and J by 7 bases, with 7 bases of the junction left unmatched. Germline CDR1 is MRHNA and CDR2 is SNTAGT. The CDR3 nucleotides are TGTGCCAGCAGTGCCGGGGACAGCCTCCAGCCCCAGCATTTT. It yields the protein CASSAGDSLQPQHF.

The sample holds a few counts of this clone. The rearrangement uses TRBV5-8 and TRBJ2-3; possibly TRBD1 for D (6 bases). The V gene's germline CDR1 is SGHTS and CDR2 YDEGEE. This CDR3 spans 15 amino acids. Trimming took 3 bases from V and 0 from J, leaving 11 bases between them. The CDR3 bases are TGTGCCAGCAGCTCAGGACAGCTCAGCACAGATACGCAGTATTTT. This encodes CASSSGQLSTDTQYF.

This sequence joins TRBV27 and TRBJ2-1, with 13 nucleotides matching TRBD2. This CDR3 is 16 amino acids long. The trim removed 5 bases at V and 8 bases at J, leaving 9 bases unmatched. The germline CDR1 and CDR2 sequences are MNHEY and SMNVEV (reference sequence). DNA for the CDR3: TGTGCCAGCAGTGCCCGGACTAGCGGGGGTGAAGATGAGCAGTTCTTC. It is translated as CASSARTSGGEDEQFF.

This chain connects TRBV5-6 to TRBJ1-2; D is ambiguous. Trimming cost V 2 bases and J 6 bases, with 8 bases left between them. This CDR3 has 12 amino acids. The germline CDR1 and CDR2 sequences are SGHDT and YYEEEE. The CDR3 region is CASSLLGDGYTF. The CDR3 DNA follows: TGTGCCAGCAGCTTATTAGGAGATGGCTACACCTTC.

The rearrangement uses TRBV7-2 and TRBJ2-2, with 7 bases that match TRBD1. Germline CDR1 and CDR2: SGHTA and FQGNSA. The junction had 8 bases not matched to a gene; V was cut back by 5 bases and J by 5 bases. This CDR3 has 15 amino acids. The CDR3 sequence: CASSAWDRPTGELFF. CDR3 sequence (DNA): TGTGCCAGCAGCGCCTGGGACAGACCTACCGGGGAGCTGTTTTTT.

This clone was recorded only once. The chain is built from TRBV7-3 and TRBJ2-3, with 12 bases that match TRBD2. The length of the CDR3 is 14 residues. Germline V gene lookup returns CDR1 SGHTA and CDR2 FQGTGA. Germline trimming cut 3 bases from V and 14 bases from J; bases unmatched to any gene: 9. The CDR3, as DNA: TGTGCCAGCAGCTTCGGCCTAGCGGGGGGGCACCGGTATTTT. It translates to CASSFGLAGGHRYF.

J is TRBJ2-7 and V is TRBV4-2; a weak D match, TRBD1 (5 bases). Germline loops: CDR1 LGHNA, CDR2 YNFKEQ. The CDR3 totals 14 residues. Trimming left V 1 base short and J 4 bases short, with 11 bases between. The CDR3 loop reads CASSQGRQFYEQYF. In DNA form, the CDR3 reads TGTGCCAGCAGCCAAGGAAGACAGTTTTACGAGCAGTACTTC.

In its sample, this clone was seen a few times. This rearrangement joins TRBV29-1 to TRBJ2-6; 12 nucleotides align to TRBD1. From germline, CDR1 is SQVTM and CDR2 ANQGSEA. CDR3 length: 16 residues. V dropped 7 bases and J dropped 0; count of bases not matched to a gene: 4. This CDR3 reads CSAGTGGFSGANVLTF. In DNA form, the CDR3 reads TGCAGCGCCGGGACAGGGGGCTTCTCTGGGGCCAACGTCCTGACTTTC.

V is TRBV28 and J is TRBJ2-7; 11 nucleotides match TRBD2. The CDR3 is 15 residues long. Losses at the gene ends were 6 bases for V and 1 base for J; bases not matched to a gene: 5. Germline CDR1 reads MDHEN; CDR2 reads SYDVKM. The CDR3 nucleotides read TGTGCCAGCAGGGATACTAGCGGGGGATCCTACGAGCAGTACTTC. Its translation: CASRDTSGGSYEQYF.

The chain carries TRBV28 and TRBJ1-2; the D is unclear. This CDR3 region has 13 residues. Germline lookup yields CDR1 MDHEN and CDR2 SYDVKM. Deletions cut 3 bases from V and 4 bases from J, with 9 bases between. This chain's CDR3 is CASSLQVFYGYTF. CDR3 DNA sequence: TGTGCCAGCAGTTTGCAGGTTTTCTATGGCTACACCTTC.

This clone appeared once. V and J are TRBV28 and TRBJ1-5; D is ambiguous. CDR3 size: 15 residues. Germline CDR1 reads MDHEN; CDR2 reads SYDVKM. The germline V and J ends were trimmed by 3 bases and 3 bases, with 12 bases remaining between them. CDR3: CASSFSGSFNQPQHF. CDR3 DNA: TGTGCCAGCAGTTTCAGCGGCAGTTTCAATCAGCCCCAGCATTTT.

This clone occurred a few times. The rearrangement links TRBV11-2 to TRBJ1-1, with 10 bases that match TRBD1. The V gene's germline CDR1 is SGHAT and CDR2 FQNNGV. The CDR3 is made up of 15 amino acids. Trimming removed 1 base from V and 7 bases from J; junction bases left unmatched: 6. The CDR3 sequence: CASSLGGWDRGEAFF. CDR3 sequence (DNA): TGTGCCAGCAGCTTAGGGGGTTGGGACAGGGGTGAAGCTTTCTTT.

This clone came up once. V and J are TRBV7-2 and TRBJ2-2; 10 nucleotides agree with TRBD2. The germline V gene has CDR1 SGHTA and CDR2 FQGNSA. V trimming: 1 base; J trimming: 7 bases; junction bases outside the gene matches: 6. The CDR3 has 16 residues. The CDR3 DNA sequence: TGTGCCAGCAGCTTAGTCAGCGGGGGGGCGGACGGGGAGCTGTTTTTT. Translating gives CASSLVSGGADGELFF.

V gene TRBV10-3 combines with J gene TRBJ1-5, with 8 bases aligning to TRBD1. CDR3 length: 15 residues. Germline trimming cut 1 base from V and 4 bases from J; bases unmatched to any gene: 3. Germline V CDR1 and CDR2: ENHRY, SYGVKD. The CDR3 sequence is CAISEFGQGNQPQHF. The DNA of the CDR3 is TGTGCCATCAGTGAGTTCGGACAGGGAAATCAGCCCCAGCATTTT.

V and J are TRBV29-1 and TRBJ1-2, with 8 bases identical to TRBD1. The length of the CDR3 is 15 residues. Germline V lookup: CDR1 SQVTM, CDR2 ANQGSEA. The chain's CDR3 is CSSLSRDRNNYGYTF. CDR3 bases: TGCAGTTCTTTGAGTCGGGACAGGAATAACTATGGCTACACCTTC.

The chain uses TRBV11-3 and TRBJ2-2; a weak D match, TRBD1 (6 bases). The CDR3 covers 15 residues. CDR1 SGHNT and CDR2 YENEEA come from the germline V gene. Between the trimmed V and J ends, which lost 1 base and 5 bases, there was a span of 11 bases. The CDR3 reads CASSLAGVGTGELFF. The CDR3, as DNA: TGTGCCAGCAGCTTAGCAGGGGTTGGTACCGGGGAGCTGTTTTTT.

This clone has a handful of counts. The CDR3 reads CASSDTSGDTGELFF. The CDR3 nucleotides are TGTGCCAGCAGTGACACTAGCGGGGACACCGGGGAGCTGTTTTTT. The chain uses TRBV6-4 and TRBJ2-2; TRBD2 matches at 10 bases. V lost 2 bases to trimming and J lost 3 bases; unmatched junction nucleotides: 0. This CDR3 has 15 residues. Germline V lookup: CDR1 MRHNA, CDR2 SNTAGT.

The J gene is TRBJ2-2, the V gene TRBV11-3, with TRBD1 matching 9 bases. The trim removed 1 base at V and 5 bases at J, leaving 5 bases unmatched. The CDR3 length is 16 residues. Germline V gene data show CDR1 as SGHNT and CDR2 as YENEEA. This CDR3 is CASSLAGQGPTGELFF. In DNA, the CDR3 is TGTGCCAGCAGCTTAGCGGGACAGGGCCCTACCGGGGAGCTGTTTTTT.

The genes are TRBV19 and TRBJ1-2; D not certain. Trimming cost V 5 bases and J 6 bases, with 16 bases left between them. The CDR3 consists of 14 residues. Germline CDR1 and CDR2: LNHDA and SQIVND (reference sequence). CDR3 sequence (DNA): TGTGCCAGTAGTCCCCCTGTGGGCGAGCATGGCTACACCTTC. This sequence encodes CASSPPVGEHGYTF.

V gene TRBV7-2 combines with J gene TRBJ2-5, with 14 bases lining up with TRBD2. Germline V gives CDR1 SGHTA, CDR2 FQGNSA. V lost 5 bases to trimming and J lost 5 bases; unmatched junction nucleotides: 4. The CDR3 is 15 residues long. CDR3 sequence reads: CASSPTSGGAETQYF. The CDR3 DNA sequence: TGTGCCAGCAGCCCGACTAGCGGGGGGGCGGAGACCCAGTACTTC.

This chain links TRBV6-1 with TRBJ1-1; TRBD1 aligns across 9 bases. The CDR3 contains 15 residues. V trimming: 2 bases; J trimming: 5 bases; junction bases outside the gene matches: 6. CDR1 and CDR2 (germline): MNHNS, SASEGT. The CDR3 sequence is CASSEFTGGWTEAFF. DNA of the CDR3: TGTGCCAGCAGTGAATTTACAGGGGGCTGGACTGAAGCTTTCTTT.

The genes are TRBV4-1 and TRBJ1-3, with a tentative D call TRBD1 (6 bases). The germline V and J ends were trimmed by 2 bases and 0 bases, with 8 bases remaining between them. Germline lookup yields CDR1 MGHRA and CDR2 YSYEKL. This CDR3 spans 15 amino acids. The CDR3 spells CASSQRGGSGNTIYF. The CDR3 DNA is TGCGCCAGCAGCCAACGAGGGGGCTCTGGAAACACCATATATTTT.